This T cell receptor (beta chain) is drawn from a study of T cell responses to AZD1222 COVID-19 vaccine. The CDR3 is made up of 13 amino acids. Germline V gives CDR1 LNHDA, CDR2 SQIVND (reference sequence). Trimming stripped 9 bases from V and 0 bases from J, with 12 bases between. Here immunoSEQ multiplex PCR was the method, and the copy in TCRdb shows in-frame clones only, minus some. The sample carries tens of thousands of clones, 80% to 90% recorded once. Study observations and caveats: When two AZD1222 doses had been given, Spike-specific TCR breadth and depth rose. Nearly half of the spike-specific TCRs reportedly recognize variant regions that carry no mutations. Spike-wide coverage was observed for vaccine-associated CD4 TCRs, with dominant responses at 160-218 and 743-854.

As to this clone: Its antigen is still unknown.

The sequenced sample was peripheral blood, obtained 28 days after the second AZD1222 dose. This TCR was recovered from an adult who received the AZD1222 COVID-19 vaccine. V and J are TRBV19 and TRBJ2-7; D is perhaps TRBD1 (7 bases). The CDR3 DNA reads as TGTGCCAGCGCGGGACAGATCTCCTACGAGCAGTACTTC. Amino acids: CASAGQISYEQYF.